This record covers a single T cell receptor beta chain. Its antigen is undetermined. The sample comes from a study of graft-versus-host responses after intestinal transplantation. Looking at the study overall: Transplantation in recipients was multivisceral, liver-intestinal, or isolated intestinal. All of the recipients had induction that used anti-thymocyte globulin, then tacrolimus and steroids for about 3 years. Broader study findings: Association was observed between peak circulating GvH clone levels and early post-transplant HvG declines. Some GvH clones were seen earlier in gut or blood, suggesting intestinal origin.

Only in-frame clones appear in the TCRdb table, and some are missing; sequencing was by immunoSEQ multiplex PCR. The sample includes roughly 75,000 clones, 90% to 95% of them seen just once. Trimming removed 6 bases at V and 0 bases at J, with 15 bases between. Germline V gene sequence: CDR1 SGHAT, CDR2 FQNNGV. The CDR3 extends over 16 amino acids. The TCR was taken from a human donor who received an intestinal transplant. This sequence joins TRBV11-2 and TRBJ1-3; maybe TRBD1 (6 bases). The sequenced sample was unstimulated CD4+ T cells sorted from spleen or lymph node cells, obtained before intestinal transplant. CDR3 sequence (DNA): TGTGCCAGCAGTACCATTACAGGGAGCTCTGGAAACACCATATATTTT. Its translation is CASSTITGSSGNTIYF.